One sample yielded the 12 T cell receptor beta chains listed below, sequenced in a study of human T cells and chemical hapten exposure. TCRdb re-analysed the RACE reads in MiXCR, keeping a single row per CDR3 protein. The sample has approximately 350,000 distinct CDR3 sequences, 5.5% to 8% seen once; the top ten hold 7.5% to 9%. Stated time point: patch test 1, 2 weeks after DPC sensitization. Described treatment: therapeutic diphenylcyclopropenone sensitization with weekly scalp DPC. The source was whole blood, collected in connection with sensitization to the hapten diphenylcyclopropenone (DPC). All receptors derive from a woman aged 18-29 years with alopecia areata. Some clones in this sample may be carry-over from other donors' samples.

The V and J genes are TRBV5-1 and TRBJ2-3, with D uncertain. Trimming removed 0 bases from V and 6 bases from J, with 23 bases in between. Per germline, CDR1 SGHRS and CDR2 YFSETQ. The CDR3 runs 18 residues. The chain's CDR3 is CASSLAVKGTPFGDTQYF. The CDR3 region has the DNA TGCGCCAGCAGCTTGGCCGTGAAGGGCACCCCTTTCGGCGATACGCAGTATTTT.

The rearrangement links TRBV7-9 to TRBJ1-3, with D uncertain. The CDR3 is made up of 17 amino acids. Trimming left V 7 bases short and J 0 bases short, with 19 bases between. CDR1 and CDR2 (germline): SEHNR, FQNEAQ (reference sequence). The chain's CDR3 is CASTFVGGFLSGNTIYF. CDR3 bases: TGTGCCAGCACCTTCGTAGGAGGGTTCCTCTCTGGAAACACCATATATTTT.

This clonotype occurred a few times. J is TRBJ2-3 and V is TRBV10-3; D is possibly TRBD2 (7 bases). This CDR3 region has 17 residues. Between the trimmed V and J ends, which lost 3 bases and 1 base, there was a span of 17 bases. The germline CDR1 and CDR2 sequences are ENHRY and SYGVKD. CDR3: CAISEVVLGGGTDTQYF. The CDR3 nucleotides are TGTGCCATCAGTGAAGTTGTTTTAGGGGGGGGCACAGATACGCAGTATTTT.

This clonotype showed up just a few times. The gene calls are TRBV6-6 and TRBJ1-3; D gene ambiguous. Germline loops: CDR1 MNHNY, CDR2 SVGAGI (reference sequence). This CDR3 region has 11 residues. Trimming removed 8 bases at V and 3 bases at J, with 5 bases between. The CDR3 bases are TGTGCCAGCCTTGGTGGAAACACCATATATTTT. The encoded protein is CASLGGNTIYF.

This clonotype has just a few counts. The chain employs TRBV7-2 and TRBJ2-3; D gene uncertain. V dropped 1 base and J dropped 6 bases, with 11 bases sitting between them. The CDR3 has 14 residues. Per germline, CDR1 SGHTA and CDR2 FQGNSA. The CDR3 loop is CASSLEVGLDTQYF. The CDR3 DNA reads TGTGCCAGCAGCTTAGAGGTGGGCCTGGATACGCAGTATTTT.

J is TRBJ2-3 and V is TRBV10-2, with 7 bases aligning to TRBD2. The CDR3 loop spans 14 amino acids. CDR1 and CDR2 from the germline V gene are WSHSY and SAAADI. Trimming at V came to 2 bases and at J to 7 bases, leaving 6 bases not matched to a gene. DNA of the CDR3: TGCGCCAGCAGTGAGGGCGGGGGTAGAAATACGCAGTATTTT. This encodes CASSEGGGRNTQYF.

Only one count was recorded for this clonotype. The chain links TRBV3-1 to TRBJ2-3; D remains unclear. The germline CDR1 and CDR2 sequences are LGHDT and YNNKEL (reference sequence). The CDR3 spans 15 residues. Trimming removed 1 base from V and 5 bases from J, with 13 bases in between. The CDR3: CASSQGSLAVDTQYF. DNA for the CDR3: TGTGCCAGCAGCCAAGGAAGTTTAGCAGTAGATACGCAGTATTTT.

This clonotype was recorded a few times. This rearrangement joins TRBV5-6 to TRBJ2-5; unclear D gene. The CDR3 totals 13 residues. Trimming shortened V by 0 bases and J by 4 bases, and 7 bases separated the two germline ends. The germline gives CDR1 SGHDT, CDR2 YYEEEE. CDR3 protein: CASSLVPLETQYF. CDR3 in DNA: TGTGCCAGCAGCTTGGTCCCCCTAGAGACCCAGTACTTC. The variable domain in full, with the rest retrieved from reference TRBV5-6 and TRBJ2-5, is DAGVTQSPTHLIKTRGQQVTLRCSPKSGHDTVSWYQQALGQGPQFIFQYYEEEERQRGNFPDRFSGHQFPNYSSELNVNALLLGDSALYLCASSLVPLETQYFGPGTRLLVL.

The chain uses TRBV20-1 and TRBJ1-2; no definite D call. The CDR3 contains 14 residues. Trimming took 0 bases from V and 5 from J, leaving 13 bases between them. The germline V gene encodes CDR1 DFQATT and CDR2 SNEGSKA (reference sequence). DNA of the CDR3: TGCAGTGCTAGAGATAGAACAGAGGTTTATGGCTACACCTTC. This encodes CSARDRTEVYGYTF.

A note on this clonotype: It may be a read error: a sequence one base away is much more abundant. Here the CDR3 DNA reads TGTGCCAGCAGTTTCGACAGGCTGGGGAATGAGCAGTTCTTC. Encoded protein: CASSFDRLGNEQFF. The chain combines TRBV12-3 or TRBV12-4 with TRBJ2-1; a weak D match, TRBD1 (6 bases). Trimming shortened V by 3 bases and J by 7 bases, and 13 bases separated the two germline ends. This CDR3 is 14 amino acids long.

This clonotype was found a few times. The chain recombines TRBV20-1 with TRBJ1-5; 8 bases are shared with TRBD1. Germline lookup yields CDR1 DFQATT and CDR2 SNEGSKA (reference sequence). This CDR3 is built from 15 residues. The ends lost 0 bases at V and 2 bases at J; junction bases unmatched: 3. The CDR3 sequence is CSAREETGGNQPQHF. DNA for the CDR3: TGCAGTGCTAGAGAAGAGACAGGGGGCAATCAGCCCCAGCATTTT.

This chain links TRBV6-5 with TRBJ1-2; D may be TRBD1 (5 bases). V shed 7 bases and J shed 1 base, with 13 bases lying between them. The CDR3 runs 14 residues. Germline V gene lookup returns CDR1 MNHEY and CDR2 SVGAGI. In DNA form, the CDR3 reads TGTGCCAGCATTCCCAGGCAGGGTAACTATGGCTACACCTTC. Protein product: CASIPRQGNYGYTF.